The 15 T cell receptor beta chains below were found in one sample sequenced in a study of blood T cells in healthy people across ages (dated by TCRdb to the mid-2010s). Library method: 5' RACE. The sequencing machine was an Illumina HiSeq 2500. A second PCR of about 7 to 12 cycles was run with a J-beta primer mix and a sample-barcoded 5' primer. The public reads were reprocessed in TCRdb via fastp at Q25 and MiXCR, keeping in-frame beta chains. Rows are unified per CDR3 protein, each entry keeping the most common DNA and genes. Present in this sample are some 710,000 distinct CDR3 sequences, about 46% of which were seen just once. The top ten clonotypes cover less than 20% of the sample. Sequencing was done on a sample of blood. The receptors stem from a man aged 80 or over in good health.

This clonotype was observed a few times. V and J are TRBV3-1 and TRBJ2-7, with D possibly matching TRBD1 (6 bases). Looked up from germline, CDR1 is LGHDT and CDR2 is YNNKEL (reference sequence). V lost 2 bases and J 0 bases, leaving 11 bases between the germline ends. The CDR3 totals 15 residues. The CDR3 bases are TGTGCCAGCAGCCAACGCAGGGGCAACTCCTACGAGCAGTACTTC. The encoded protein is CASSQRRGNSYEQYF.

This clonotype was seen only once. V usage is TRBV20-1 and J usage is TRBJ1-5; D is perhaps TRBD1 (6 bases). V gave up 4 bases and J gave up 4 bases, with 20 bases separating them. CDR1 and CDR2 (germline): DFQATT, SNEGSKA (reference sequence). CDR3 length: 16 amino acids. This CDR3 reads CSATAGHPQGNQPQHF. For the CDR3, the DNA is TGCAGTGCTACTGCGGGACACCCACAGGGAAATCAGCCCCAGCATTTT.

The V and J genes are TRBV20-1 and TRBJ2-3; 9 bases map to TRBD1. CDR3 length: 14 amino acids. J was trimmed by 5 bases and V by 6 bases; bases with no gene match: 9. The germline V gene encodes CDR1 DFQATT and CDR2 SNEGSKA (reference sequence). This CDR3 is CSATPGQGGDTQYF. The CDR3 DNA follows: TGCAGTGCGACACCGGGACAGGGAGGAGATACGCAGTATTTT.

In this sample, this clonotype turned up a few times. The V call is TRBV4-3, the J call TRBJ2-1; D is unresolved. The ends were cut back, 0 bases at V and 8 bases at J, with 11 bases in the middle. The CDR3 is 14 residues long. CDR1 is LGHNA, CDR2 YSLEER, per germline. CDR3: CASSQDQSRDEQFF. DNA for the CDR3: TGCGCCAGCAGCCAAGATCAATCCCGCGATGAGCAGTTCTTC.

This clonotype was picked up a small number of times. The CDR3 spells CASSQGAGVGYEQYF. The DNA of the CDR3 is TGTGCCAGCAGCCAAGGGGCAGGGGTGGGCTACGAGCAGTACTTC. The V and J genes are TRBV3-1 and TRBJ2-5, with D maybe TRBD1 (6 bases). The end of the DNA is better explained by TRBJ2-7, so the J call may be wrong. CDR1 and CDR2 (germline): LGHDT, YNNKEL (reference sequence). The CDR3 has 15 residues.

V usage is TRBV9 and J usage is TRBJ2-5; D is unresolved. CDR1 and CDR2 from the germline V gene are SGDLS and YYNGEE. The CDR3 runs 13 residues. V dropped 0 bases and J dropped 1 base, with 4 bases sitting between them. CDR3 amino acids: CASSVDPQETQYF. The CDR3 bases are TGTGCCAGCAGCGTAGATCCCCAAGAGACCCAGTACTTC.

The J gene is TRBJ2-3, the V gene TRBV12-3 or TRBV12-4, with 8 bases aligning to TRBD1. The CDR3 has 18 amino acids. The V and J ends lost 5 bases and 6 bases, in that order; junction bases with no gene match: 19. CDR3 nucleotides: TGTGCCAGCAGTCCAACCAAGGGGGCAGGGGGCTATTCCGATACGCAGTATTTT. Amino acids: CASSPTKGAGGYSDTQYF.

This clonotype appeared a few times. This sequence may be a read error, since a much larger clone differs from it by one base. The chain recombines TRBV4-3 with TRBJ2-7; D call uncertain. The germline CDR1 and CDR2 sequences are LGHNA and YSLEER. This CDR3 region has 15 residues. The V end was cut by 4 bases, the J end by 7 bases, with 20 bases between. The CDR3 DNA is TGCGCCAGCAGCCCCAGACAAGGTCCCTTCAATGAGCAGTACTTC. Protein sequence: CASSPRQGPFNEQYF.

This clonotype was detected ten times or more. This chain connects TRBV7-2 to TRBJ2-4; 12 nucleotides agree with TRBD1. Germline V gene lookup returns CDR1 SGHTA and CDR2 FQGNSA. The CDR3 length is 15 residues. Trimming removed 5 bases from V and 8 bases from J; junction bases left unmatched: 7. Here the CDR3 DNA reads TGTGCCAGCAGCCGTCCGGGACAGGGGGCGTACATTCAGTACTTC. Its translation is CASSRPGQGAYIQYF. Variable domain in full (rest from reference TRBV7-2 and TRBJ2-4): GAGVSQSPSNKVTEKGKDVELRCDPISGHTALYWYRQSLGQGLEFLIYFQGNSAPDKSGLPSDRFSAERTGGSVSTLTIQRTQQEDSAVYLCASSRPGQGAYIQYFGAGTRLSVL.

The chain has TRBV24-1 and TRBJ2-1; D ambiguous. Germline V gene sequence: CDR1 KGHDR, CDR2 SFDVKD. The CDR3 is 13 residues long. The V gene lost 1 base and the J gene lost 8 bases, with 8 bases spanning the gap. The CDR3 loop is CATSDFGRDEQFF. CDR3 DNA sequence: TGTGCCACCAGTGATTTTGGAAGGGATGAGCAGTTCTTC.

The genes are TRBV20-1 and TRBJ2-1, with 7 bases aligning to TRBD2. The CDR3 runs 12 residues. With 6 bases clipped from V and 8 bases from J, the junction kept 7 bases outside the gene matches. Germline assignment: CDR1 DFQATT and CDR2 SNEGSKA (reference sequence). For the CDR3, the DNA is TGCAGTGCCAGGACTAGTTCCGATGAGCAGTTCTTC. It yields the protein CSARTSSDEQFF.

This clonotype was seen a handful of times. The chain couples TRBV28 to TRBJ2-1; the match to TRBD2 covers 7 bases. The CDR3 extends over 17 amino acids. J was trimmed by 5 bases and V by 5 bases; bases with no gene match: 15. Germline lookup yields CDR1 MDHEN and CDR2 SYDVKM. For the CDR3, the DNA is TGTGCCAGCAGTCCGCGTAGGGGAGCGGGACTTGACAATGAGCAGTTCTTC. This codes for CASSPRRGAGLDNEQFF. The variable domain in full, completed from reference TRBV28 and TRBJ2-1, reads DVKVTQSSRYLVKRTGEKVFLECVQDMDHENMFWYRQDPGLGLRLIYFSYDVKMKEKGDIPEGYSVSREKKERFSLILESASTNQTSMYLCASSPRRGAGLDNEQFFGPGTRLTVL.

The sample holds one count of this clonotype. The chain links TRBV20-1 to TRBJ1-5; 10 bases align to TRBD1. Germline CDR1 and CDR2: DFQATT and SNEGSKA (reference sequence). The CDR3 consists of 18 residues. V lost 3 bases to trimming and J lost 5 bases; unmatched junction nucleotides: 16. CDR3 in amino acids: CSASPPTGGENLDQPQHF. As DNA, the CDR3 is TGCAGTGCTAGTCCGCCGACAGGGGGCGAGAACTTAGATCAGCCCCAGCATTTT.

Note on this clonotype: The junction does not match germline at one end; this may be a read error. The chain has TRBV5-8 and TRBJ1-1, with D uncertain. In germline, CDR1 is SGHTS, CDR2 YDEGEE. The CDR3 extends over 12 amino acids. The CDR3 region has the DNA TGTGCCCGCAGGCGACCCAAACGGGTGGCTTTCTTT. Residues: CARRRPKRVAFF.

The chain uses TRBV28 and TRBJ2-1; 12 bases are shared with TRBD2. The CDR3 spans 17 residues. CDR1 and CDR2 from the germline V gene are MDHEN and SYDVKM. J was trimmed by 7 bases and V by 3 bases; bases with no gene match: 10. CDR3 nucleotides: TGTGCCAGCAGTTTTCCTCGACTAGCGGGAGTCGGAAATGAGCAGTTCTTC. It is translated as CASSFPRLAGVGNEQFF.